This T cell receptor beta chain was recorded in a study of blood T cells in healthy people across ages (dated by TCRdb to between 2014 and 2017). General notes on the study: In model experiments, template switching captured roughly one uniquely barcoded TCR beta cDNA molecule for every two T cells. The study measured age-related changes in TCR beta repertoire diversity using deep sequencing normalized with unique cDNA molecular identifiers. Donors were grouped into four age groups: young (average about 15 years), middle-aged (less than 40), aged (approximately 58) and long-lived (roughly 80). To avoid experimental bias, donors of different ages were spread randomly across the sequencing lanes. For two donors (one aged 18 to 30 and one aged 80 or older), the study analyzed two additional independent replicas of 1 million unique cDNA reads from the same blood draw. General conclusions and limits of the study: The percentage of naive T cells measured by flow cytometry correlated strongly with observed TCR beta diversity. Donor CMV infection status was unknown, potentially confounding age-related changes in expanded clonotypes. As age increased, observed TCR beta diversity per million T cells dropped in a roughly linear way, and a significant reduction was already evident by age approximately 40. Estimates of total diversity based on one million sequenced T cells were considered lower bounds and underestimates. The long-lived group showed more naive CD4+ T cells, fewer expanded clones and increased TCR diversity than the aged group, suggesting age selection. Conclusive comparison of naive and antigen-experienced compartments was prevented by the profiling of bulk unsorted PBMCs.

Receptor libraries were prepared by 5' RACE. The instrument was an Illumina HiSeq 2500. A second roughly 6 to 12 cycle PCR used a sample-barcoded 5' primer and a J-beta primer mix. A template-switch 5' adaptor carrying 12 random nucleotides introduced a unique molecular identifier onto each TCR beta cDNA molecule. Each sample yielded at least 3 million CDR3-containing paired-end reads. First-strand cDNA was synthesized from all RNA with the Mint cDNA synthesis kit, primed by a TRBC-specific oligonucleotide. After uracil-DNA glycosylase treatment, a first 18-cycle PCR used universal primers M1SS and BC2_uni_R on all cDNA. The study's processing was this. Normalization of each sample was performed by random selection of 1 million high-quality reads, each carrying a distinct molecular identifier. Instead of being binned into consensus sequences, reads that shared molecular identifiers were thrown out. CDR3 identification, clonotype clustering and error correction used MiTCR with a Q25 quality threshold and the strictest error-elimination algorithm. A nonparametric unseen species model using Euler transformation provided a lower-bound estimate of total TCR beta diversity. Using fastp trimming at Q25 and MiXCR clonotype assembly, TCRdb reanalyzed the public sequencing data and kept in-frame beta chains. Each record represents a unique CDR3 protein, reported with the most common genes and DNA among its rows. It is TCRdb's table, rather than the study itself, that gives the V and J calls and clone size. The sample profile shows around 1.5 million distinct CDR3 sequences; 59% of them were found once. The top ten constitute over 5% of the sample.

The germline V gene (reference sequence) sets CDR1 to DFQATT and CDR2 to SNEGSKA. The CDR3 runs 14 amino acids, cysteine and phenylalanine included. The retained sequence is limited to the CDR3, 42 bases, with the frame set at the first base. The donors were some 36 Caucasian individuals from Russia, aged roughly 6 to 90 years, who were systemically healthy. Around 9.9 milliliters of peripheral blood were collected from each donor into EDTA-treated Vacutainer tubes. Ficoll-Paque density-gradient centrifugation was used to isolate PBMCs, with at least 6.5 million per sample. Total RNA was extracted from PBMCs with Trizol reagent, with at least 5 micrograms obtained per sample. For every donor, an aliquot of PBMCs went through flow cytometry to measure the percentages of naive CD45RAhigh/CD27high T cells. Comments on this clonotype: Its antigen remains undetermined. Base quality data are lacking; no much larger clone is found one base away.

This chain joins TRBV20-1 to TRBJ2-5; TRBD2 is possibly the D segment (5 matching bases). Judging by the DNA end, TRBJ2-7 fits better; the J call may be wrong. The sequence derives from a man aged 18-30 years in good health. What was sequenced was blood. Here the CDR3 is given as CSARGGLVEYEQYF. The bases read TGCAGTGCTAGAGGCGGACTGGTCGAGTACGAGCAGTACTTC.